These 3 T cell receptor beta chains were sequenced from one sample in a study of blood T cell repertoires in COVID-19 (dated by TCRdb to between 2020 and 2021). Library generation was performed with the immunoSEQ multiplex PCR assay. In its TCRdb copy, this immuneACCESS table keeps in-frame sequences only and misses some clones. Where compared with another copy, unresolved V genes explain less than half of these, and the others have no known cause. The sample table holds about 50,000 clones, of which 86% were seen once. Of the sample, around 3.1% is held by the ten largest clones. The specimen sequenced was PBMCs or T cells enriched from blood (not recorded which). Every receptor here comes from a woman aged 50 to 60 who had recovered from COVID-19.

Here the CDR3 reads CASSSTGDGYTF. Here the CDR3 DNA reads TGTGCCAGTAGCTCCACAGGGGATGGCTACACCTTC. The gene calls are TRBV19 and TRBJ1-2, with TRBD1 matching 7 bases. V lost 6 bases and J lost 6; bases outside the gene matches: 4. Germline CDR1 and CDR2: LNHDA and SQIVND (reference sequence). This CDR3 is 12 amino acids long.

This sequence joins TRBV5-1 and TRBJ1-1; D is possibly TRBD1 (5 bases). Germline V gene lookup returns CDR1 SGHRS and CDR2 YFSETQ. The CDR3 consists of 15 residues. V was cut by 4 bases and J by 2 bases, with 15 bases left in between. Written as DNA, the CDR3 is TGCGCCAGCAGCCGTACGACAGAAAGTAACACTGAAGCTTTCTTT. Translation: CASSRTTESNTEAFF.

The rearrangement uses TRBV5-1 and TRBJ1-1; D uncertain. Germline V lookup: CDR1 SGHRS, CDR2 YFSETQ. This CDR3 is 16 amino acids long. The V end lost 4 bases, the J end lost 4 bases, and 20 bases lay between the germline ends. CDR3 nucleotides: TGCGCCAGCAGCCCGGGAAGTCCCGGATTGAGCACTGAAGCTTTCTTT. Its protein is CASSPGSPGLSTEAFF.